This entry lists 22 T cell receptor beta chains sequenced from one sample in a study of beta chain features in type 1 diabetes. Since all of the isolated RNA was reverse transcribed, expressed TCRB transcripts were what got sequenced. Assay used: immunoSEQ multiplex PCR; TCRdb lists only in-frame clones, some missing. The data hold more than 300,000 clones, with 6.5% to 10% observed a single time. Sequencing used central memory CD4+ T cells from blood. Receptors originate from a young woman in good health.

The J gene is TRBJ2-7, the V gene TRBV7-2; 8 nucleotides agree with TRBD1. Germline lookup yields CDR1 SGHTA and CDR2 FQGNSA. The CDR3 extends over 12 amino acids. V shed 3 bases, J shed 9 bases, and the junction held 4 bases outside the gene matches. CDR3 bases: TGTGCCAGCAGCTTCCAGGGGGCGGGGCAGTACTTC. Amino acid sequence: CASSFQGAGQYF.

This clone occurred a few times. This chain joins TRBV28 and TRBJ1-5; weak D call: TRBD1 (5 bases). CDR1 and CDR2 (germline): MDHEN, SYDVKM. The CDR3 sequence is 13 residues long. V was shortened by 8 bases and J by 2 bases, with 10 bases between the two germline ends. This chain's CDR3 is CASRLGGNQPQHF. CDR3 nucleotide sequence: TGTGCCAGCCGCCTGGGGGGCAATCAGCCCCAGCATTTT.

The chain uses TRBV23-1 and TRBJ2-7; the D gene is possibly TRBD2 (6 bases). TRBV23-1 is flagged as an ORF with uncertain function. CDR3 size: 15 residues. Here the CDR3 DNA reads TGCTCCTCCTATCTTCGACTAGTGAGCTCCTACGAGCAGTACTTC. This gives the protein CSSYLRLVSSYEQYF.

This clone was counted a few times. This sequence joins TRBV11-2 and TRBJ2-1, with 8 bases aligning to TRBD2. Germline V gene lookup returns CDR1 SGHAT and CDR2 FQNNGV. V dropped 1 base and J dropped 5; count of bases not matched to a gene: 7. The CDR3 runs to 16 residues. CDR3 residues: CASSLVTGRGNNEQFF. CDR3 coding DNA: TGTGCCAGCAGCTTAGTAACCGGGAGGGGTAACAATGAGCAGTTCTTC.

V and J are TRBV13 and TRBJ2-3; D possibly corresponds to TRBD2 (5 bases). The CDR3 runs to 18 residues. V was clipped by 4 bases and J by 1 base, with 21 bases between them. CDR1 PRHDT and CDR2 FYEKMQ come from the germline V gene (reference sequence). CDR3 protein: CASSSTGFGSPGTDTQYF. The CDR3 bases are TGTGCCAGCAGCTCTACGGGATTTGGGAGTCCTGGCACAGATACGCAGTATTTT.

This clone was seen many times. The chain joins TRBV4-3 to TRBJ2-3; TRBD1 or TRBD2 may be the D gene (5 bases each). CDR1 and CDR2 from the germline V gene are LGHNA and YSLEER. V was clipped by 4 bases and J by 0 bases, with 11 bases between them. CDR3 length: 15 residues. DNA of the CDR3: TGCGCCAGCAGCCCGAGGGGCGGGAGCACAGATACGCAGTATTTT. Translated, it gives CASSPRGGSTDTQYF.

A few counts support this clone. This chain links TRBV11-1 with TRBJ2-1; no clear D. The germline V gene encodes CDR1 SGHAT and CDR2 FQDESV (reference sequence). Trimming left V 7 bases short and J 8 bases short, with 15 bases between. This CDR3 is built from 13 residues. The CDR3 spells CASTRQPGDEQFF. The CDR3 DNA sequence: TGTGCCAGCACTCGGCAGCCTGGGGATGAGCAGTTCTTC.

This clone was seen ten or more times. This chain links TRBV19 with TRBJ2-2; D remains ambiguous. CDR3 length: 12 residues. The V gene lost 2 bases and the J gene lost 4 bases, with 2 bases spanning the gap. Germline loops: CDR1 LNHDA, CDR2 SQIVND (reference sequence). The CDR3 region is CASSITTGELFF. Here the CDR3 DNA reads TGTGCCAGTAGTATAACCACCGGGGAGCTGTTTTTT.

This clone has a count of ten or more. The CDR3 coding sequence is TGCAGCGTTGGATTCAGGAGGACAGATACGCAGTATTTT. Translation: CSVGFRRTDTQYF. The V gene is TRBV29-1, the J gene TRBJ2-3; perhaps TRBD2 as D (5 bases). Germline V gene lookup returns CDR1 SQVTM and CDR2 ANQGSEA. The CDR3 is made up of 13 amino acids. The ends were cut back, 4 bases at V and 3 bases at J, with 11 bases in the middle.

This clone was counted at least ten times. The chain links TRBV18 to TRBJ2-3; unclear D gene. The CDR3 is 15 residues long. The V end was cut by 4 bases, the J end by 1 base, with 12 bases between. In germline, CDR1 is KGHSH, CDR2 LQKENI. In DNA form, the CDR3 reads TGTGCCAGCTCACAGGAGCCCTCCCGCACAGATACGCAGTATTTT. Protein: CASSQEPSRTDTQYF.

The rearrangement uses TRBV4-3 and TRBJ2-3; no firm D call. Germline V gene data show CDR1 as LGHNA and CDR2 as YSLEER. This CDR3 spans 13 amino acids. Trimming removed 3 bases at V and 6 bases at J, with 10 bases between. Written as DNA, the CDR3 is TGCGCCAGCAGCCATGCGACCGGGGATACGCAGTATTTT. It is translated as CASSHATGDTQYF.

Regarding this clone: One base separates it from a far larger clone, so it is likely a read error. This chain joins TRBV5-1 and TRBJ2-3, with 7 bases identical to TRBD1. This CDR3 is built from 14 residues. The junction had 4 bases not matched to a gene; V was cut back by 4 bases and J by 2 bases. CDR1 is SGHRS, CDR2 YFSETQ, per germline. CDR3 amino acids: CASSQGQATDTQYF. The CDR3 coding sequence is TGCGCCAGCAGCCAAGGACAGGCCACAGATACGCAGTATTTT.

In this sample, this clone turned up a few times. This chain links TRBV7-2 with TRBJ2-1; TRBD1 aligns across 7 bases. Trimming at V came to 5 bases and at J to 16 bases, leaving 11 bases not matched to a gene. The CDR3 loop spans 12 amino acids. Germline-derived CDR1 and CDR2 are SGHTA and FQGNSA. The CDR3 region is CASSINQGERFF. CDR3 nucleotide sequence: TGTGCCAGCAGCATAAACCAGGGGGAGCGATTCTTC.

The gene calls are TRBV4-3 and TRBJ2-7; D is possibly TRBD2 (5 bases). Germline V gene data show CDR1 as LGHNA and CDR2 as YSLEER. The CDR3 spans 14 residues. The V gene lost 1 base and the J gene lost 2 bases, with 9 bases spanning the gap. CDR3 residues: CASSQGTRAYEQYF. CDR3 DNA sequence: TGCGCCAGCAGCCAAGGGACTCGAGCCTACGAGCAGTACTTC.

The CDR3 is CASSFTGSRAEAFF. The CDR3 DNA reads as TGTGCCAGCAGTTTTACAGGCTCGCGGGCCGAAGCTTTCTTT. The chain uses TRBV28 and TRBJ1-1; TRBD1 might be the D (5 bases). This CDR3 region has 14 residues. CDR1 and CDR2 from the germline V gene are MDHEN and SYDVKM. Trimming removed 3 bases from V and 8 bases from J, with 16 bases in between.

This clone was picked up many times. V is TRBV18 and J is TRBJ1-2; 8 bases fit TRBD1. The germline V gene has CDR1 KGHSH and CDR2 LQKENI. The CDR3 is 14 amino acids. V was pared by 4 bases and J by 3 bases, with 4 bases of the junction left unmatched. CDR3 sequence: CASSHSTGDYGYTF. CDR3 bases: TGTGCCAGCTCACACTCGACAGGGGACTATGGCTACACCTTC. The full variable domain, rest sourced from reference TRBV18 and TRBJ1-2, is NAGVMQNPRHLVRRRGQEARLRCSPMKGHSHVYWYRQLPEEGLKFMVYLQKENIIDESGMPKERFSAEFPKEGPSILRIQQVVRGDSAAYFCASSHSTGDYGYTFGSGTRLTVV.

This clone was counted a few times. V and J are TRBV28 and TRBJ2-2, with D tentatively TRBD1 (6 bases). Germline V CDR1 and CDR2: MDHEN, SYDVKM. This CDR3 has 16 residues. Trimming removed 3 bases from V and 12 bases from J, with 23 bases in between. This chain's CDR3 is CASSFADNWTRGKLFF. The CDR3 nucleotides are TGTGCCAGCAGTTTTGCGGACAATTGGACAAGGGGGAAGCTGTTTTTT.

This chain links TRBV6-5 with TRBJ2-7, with D maybe TRBD2 (5 bases). The CDR3 runs 13 residues. Germline-derived CDR1 and CDR2 are MNHEY and SVGAGI. Deletions cut 2 bases from V and 6 bases from J, with 11 bases between. In DNA form, the CDR3 reads TGTGCCAGCAGTTACGCTAGCCGCGGCGAGCAGTACTTC. Protein sequence: CASSYASRGEQYF.

The chain employs TRBV7-9 and TRBJ2-1; D is perhaps TRBD1 or TRBD2 (5 bases each). CDR3 size: 15 residues. Trimming removed 10 bases from V and 8 bases from J, with 24 bases in between. Germline-derived CDR1 and CDR2 are SEHNR and FQNEAQ (reference sequence). The CDR3 here is CAISLRGLTGDEQFF. In nucleotides, the CDR3 is TGTGCCATAAGTCTACGGGGCCTCACGGGCGATGAGCAGTTCTTC. Filled out from reference TRBV7-9 and TRBJ2-1, the complete variable domain reads DTGVSQNPRHKITKRGQNVTFRCDPISEHNRLYWYRQTLGQGPEFLTYFQNEAQLEKSRLLSDRFSAERPKGSFSTLEIQRTEQGDSAMYLCAISLRGLTGDEQFFGPGTRLTVL.

This clone was seen a handful of times. V and J are TRBV4-2 and TRBJ2-7; 12 bases match TRBD2. In germline, CDR1 is LGHNA, CDR2 YNFKEQ. V lost 5 bases to trimming and J lost 7 bases; unmatched junction nucleotides: 6. This CDR3 comprises 14 residues. CDR3 nucleotides: TGTGCCAGCAGCTTTGGACTAGCGGGATATGAGCAGTACTTC. Translated: CASSFGLAGYEQYF.

The rearrangement links TRBV10-3 to TRBJ1-1; no definite D call. The V end lost 6 bases, the J end lost 4 bases, and 15 bases lay between the germline ends. There are 14 residues in the CDR3. Germline V gene lookup returns CDR1 ENHRY and CDR2 SYGVKD. CDR3 amino acids: CAISGSGESTEAFF. Written as DNA, the CDR3 is TGTGCCATCAGCGGTAGTGGGGAATCCACTGAAGCTTTCTTT.

This clone appeared a few times. The V call is TRBV15, the J call TRBJ2-1; D assignment may be TRBD1 or TRBD2 (5 bases each). In germline, CDR1 is LNHNV, CDR2 YYDKDF (reference sequence). This CDR3 spans 13 amino acids. Trimming took 9 bases from V and 9 from J, leaving 18 bases between them. CDR3 protein: CATGRWPNREQFF. CDR3 coding DNA: TGTGCCACGGGACGGTGGCCGAATCGTGAGCAGTTCTTC.